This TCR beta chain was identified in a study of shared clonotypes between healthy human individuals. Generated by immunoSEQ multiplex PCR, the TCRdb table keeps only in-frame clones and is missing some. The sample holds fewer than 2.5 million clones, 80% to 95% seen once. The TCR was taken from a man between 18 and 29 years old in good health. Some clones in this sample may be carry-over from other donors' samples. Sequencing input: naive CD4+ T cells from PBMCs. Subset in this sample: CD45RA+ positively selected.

This chain's CDR3 is CASSLDSGAYEQYF. The DNA of the CDR3 is TGTGCCAGCAGCTTAGATAGCGGGGCCTACGAGCAGTACTTC. The chain links TRBV7-2 to TRBJ2-7, with TRBD2 identical over 8 bases. Germline assignment: CDR1 SGHTA and CDR2 FQGNSA. J gave up 2 bases and V 1 base, and 1 base lay outside the gene matches. The length of the CDR3 is 14 residues.